This entry lists 31 T cell receptor beta chains sequenced from one sample in a study of blood T cells in healthy people across ages. Primers used in a second PCR of about 6 to 11 cycles were a sample-barcoded 5' primer and a J-beta primer mix. TCRdb re-analysed the 5' RACE reads in MiXCR, keeping a single row per CDR3 protein. This sample carries about 1 million distinct CDR3 sequences, under 45% of them seen once, and the ten largest clones take under 20%. Sequencing was done on a sample of blood. Receptor source: a woman in her sixties in good health.

V and J are TRBV9 and TRBJ2-1; 12 positions match TRBD2. The J segment lost 7 bases and the V segment lost 1 base, leaving 6 bases of the junction unmatched. CDR1 is SGDLS and CDR2 is YYNGEE in the germline V gene. The CDR3 is 16 amino acids. CDR3 DNA: TGTGCCAGCAGCGTAATTTCACTAGCGGGAGGAAATGAGCAGTTCTTC. It is translated as CASSVISLAGGNEQFF.

This chain uses TRBV7-9 with TRBJ2-6; D possibly uses TRBD1 or TRBD2 (5 bases each). Deletions cut 0 bases from V and 4 bases from J, with 7 bases between. The germline V gene encodes CDR1 SEHNR and CDR2 FQNEAQ (reference sequence). The length of the CDR3 is 15 residues. This chain's CDR3 is CASSLAGVGANVLTF. The DNA of the CDR3 is TGTGCCAGCAGCTTAGCGGGGGTCGGGGCCAACGTCCTGACTTTC.

In this sample, this clonotype turned up once. J is TRBJ2-1 and V is TRBV25-1; TRBD1 matches 7 bases. This CDR3 comprises 15 residues. Germline CDR1 and CDR2: MGHDK and SYGVNS. V lost 1 base to trimming and J lost 2 bases; unmatched junction nucleotides: 2. The CDR3 DNA is TGTGCCAGCAGTGAATGGACAGGCACCTACAATGAGCAGTTCTTC. This gives the protein CASSEWTGTYNEQFF.

The chain is built from TRBV20-1 and TRBJ2-3, with TRBD2 matching over 8 bases. V lost 1 base to trimming and J lost 6 bases; unmatched junction nucleotides: 9. CDR1 is DFQATT and CDR2 is SNEGSKA in the germline V gene (reference sequence). This CDR3 has 15 residues. For the CDR3, the DNA is TGCAGTGCTAGAGGGACGGGAGGGCCAGGGGATACGCAGTATTTT. Translation gives CSARGTGGPGDTQYF.

Worth noting for this clonotype: One base away lies a much larger clone, so this may be a sequencing read error. No conserved phenylalanine or tryptophan ends this CDR3, so it is likely a read error. The chain has TRBV2 and TRBJ2-3; D is possibly TRBD2 (6 bases). The CDR3 extends over 15 amino acids. V lost 3 bases and J 3 bases, leaving 13 bases between the germline ends. Germline V lookup: CDR1 SNHLY, CDR2 FYNNEI. The CDR3 region has the DNA TGTGCCAGCAGTGAGCAGCGGGTTAAGACAGATACGCAGTATTTA. Its translation is CASSEQRVKTDTQYL.

The rearrangement links TRBV29-1 to TRBJ2-7, with 7 nucleotides matching TRBD2. CDR3 length: 13 residues. Germline values: CDR1 SQVTM, CDR2 ANQGSEA. V trimming: 7 bases; J trimming: 1 base; junction bases outside the gene matches: 7. The CDR3: CSAGGGNSYEQYF. CDR3 nucleotide sequence: TGCAGCGCTGGGGGAGGGAATTCCTACGAGCAGTACTTC.

With regard to this clonotype: One junction end disagrees with the germline gene, perhaps due to a read error. V is TRBV12-3 or TRBV12-4 and J is TRBJ2-3; weak D call: TRBD2 (6 bases). The CDR3 length is 15 residues. CDR3 loop: CASRAGRGRADAQYF. CDR3 in DNA: TGTGCCAGCAGGGCCGGGAGAGGGAGAGCAGATGCGCAGTATTTT.

A single count supports this clonotype. The genes are TRBV18 and TRBJ2-2, with TRBD1 matching over 7 bases. Germline V lookup: CDR1 KGHSH, CDR2 LQKENI. Unmatched junction bases numbered 9, after V lost 6 bases and J lost 5 bases. The CDR3 sequence is 15 residues long. The CDR3 bases are TGTGCCAGCTCGACCCCGGACAGGATAACCGGGGAGCTGTTTTTT. This encodes CASSTPDRITGELFF.

The rearrangement uses TRBV4-2 and TRBJ2-7; 11 nucleotides align to TRBD2. V dropped 0 bases and J dropped 3; count of bases not matched to a gene: 4. The CDR3 runs 16 residues. Germline assignment: CDR1 LGHNA and CDR2 YNFKEQ. The CDR3 is CASSQEAGTSGYEQYF. CDR3 sequence (DNA): TGTGCCAGCAGCCAAGAGGCAGGGACTAGCGGCTACGAGCAGTACTTC.

The chain is built from TRBV13 and TRBJ2-3, with unresolved D. Germline V lookup: CDR1 PRHDT, CDR2 FYEKMQ (reference sequence). The V gene lost 5 bases and the J gene lost 4 bases, with 13 bases spanning the gap. This CDR3 spans 14 amino acids. In DNA, the CDR3 is TGTGCCAGCAGCCCCTCCAGTCCCGCAGATACGCAGTATTTT. Its translation: CASSPSSPADTQYF.

This clonotype was observed many times. J is TRBJ2-7 and V is TRBV7-2; 7 bases are a match to TRBD1. The CDR3 is made up of 15 amino acids. Germline lookup yields CDR1 SGHTA and CDR2 FQGNSA. V lost 1 base to trimming and J lost 4 bases; unmatched junction nucleotides: 7. The CDR3 region has the DNA TGTGCCAGCAGCTTAGTACAGGGGAACATTTACGAGCAGTACTTC. Encoded protein: CASSLVQGNIYEQYF.

This rearrangement joins TRBV20-1 to TRBJ2-1, with 8 positions matching TRBD2. The V and J ends lost 2 bases and 0 bases, in that order; junction bases with no gene match: 18. The CDR3 runs to 20 residues. Looked up from germline, CDR1 is DFQATT and CDR2 is SNEGSKA (reference sequence). CDR3 in amino acids: CSARYDFLLAAVRSYNEQFF. CDR3 bases: TGCAGTGCTAGATACGATTTCCTACTAGCGGCCGTTCGCTCCTACAATGAGCAGTTCTTC.

The chain is built from TRBV2 and TRBJ1-6, with 9 bases that match TRBD1. J gave up 10 bases and V 7 bases, and 8 bases lay outside the gene matches. The germline CDR1 and CDR2 sequences are SNHLY and FYNNEI. This CDR3 has 14 residues. The CDR3 bases are TGTGCCAGCAATCCCAGGACAGGGGTATCACCCCTCCACTTT. Protein sequence: CASNPRTGVSPLHF.

The CDR3 spells CAIGTNAQYF. CDR3 DNA: TGTGCCATCGGAACGAATGCGCAGTATTTT. This rearrangement joins TRBV10-3 to TRBJ2-3; D not resolved. From germline, CDR1 is ENHRY and CDR2 SYGVKD. Trimming cost V 8 bases and J 10 bases, with 10 bases left between them. This CDR3 has 10 residues.

This clonotype was picked up a small number of times. The chain carries TRBV5-1 and TRBJ2-6, with D unclear. Germline V gene lookup returns CDR1 SGHRS and CDR2 YFSETQ. The CDR3 consists of 18 residues. With 0 bases removed from V and 0 bases from J, the gap between germline ends came to 13 bases. In nucleotides, the CDR3 is TGCGCCAGCAGCTTGGATCCCGCGAGGAGCTCTGGGGCCAACGTCCTGACTTTC. Amino acids: CASSLDPARSSGANVLTF.

The chain combines TRBV5-5 with TRBJ2-7, with 8 bases lining up with TRBD1. CDR1 is SGHKS and CDR2 is YYEKEE in the germline V gene (reference sequence). J lost 2 bases, V lost 4 bases, and 26 bases had no gene match. The CDR3 length is 21 residues. CDR3 sequence: CASSLVLDPGQEDYVAYEQYF. The CDR3 DNA sequence: TGTGCCAGCAGCCTGGTGTTGGACCCGGGACAGGAGGACTATGTGGCCTACGAGCAGTACTTC.

This clonotype was counted between two and nine times. V gene TRBV7-7 combines with J gene TRBJ2-3; 8 positions agree with TRBD2. The CDR3 sequence is 16 residues long. Germline loops: CDR1 SSHAT, CDR2 FNYEAQ (reference sequence). The V gene end was trimmed by 5 bases and the J gene end by 5 bases; junction bases not matched to a gene: 12. CDR3 loop: CASSALLAASGDTQYF. The CDR3 DNA reads as TGTGCCAGCAGCGCTCTACTAGCGGCGAGTGGAGATACGCAGTATTTT.

The CDR3, as DNA: TGCAGCGCTGGACTAGGACCCTACGAGCAGTACTTC. It codes for CSAGLGPYEQYF. V is TRBV20-1 and J is TRBJ2-7; TRBD2 matches at 7 bases. This CDR3 is 12 amino acids long. Germline CDR1 and CDR2: DFQATT and SNEGSKA (reference sequence).

The chain has TRBV4-1 and TRBJ1-4; D gene uncertain. Per the germline V gene, CDR1 is MGHRA and CDR2 is YSYEKL. The germline V and J ends were trimmed by 4 bases and 8 bases, with 17 bases remaining between them. The CDR3 covers 15 residues. CDR3 nucleotide sequence: TGCGCCAGCAGCCTGACTCGAGGGCAGTCGGAAAAACTGTTTTTT. Its protein product is CASSLTRGQSEKLFF.

This chain links TRBV5-1 with TRBJ1-4, with D unresolved. In germline, CDR1 is SGHRS, CDR2 YFSETQ. CDR3 length: 13 residues. V gave up 3 bases and J gave up 7 bases, with 10 bases separating them. The CDR3 sequence is CASSSGELEKLFF. CDR3 nucleotides: TGCGCCAGCAGCTCCGGGGAACTTGAAAAACTGTTTTTT.

CDR3 nucleotide sequence: TGTGCCAGCAGTGTTGAGACAGGGAACGCCGCTAATGAAAAACTGTTTTTT. It codes for CASSVETGNAANEKLFF. This chain uses TRBV2 with TRBJ1-4, with 7 bases that match TRBD1. The CDR3 sequence is 17 residues long. Looked up from germline, CDR1 is SNHLY and CDR2 is FYNNEI. V dropped 4 bases and J dropped 3; count of bases not matched to a gene: 11.

This clonotype was counted a few times. The chain combines TRBV9 with TRBJ2-7; maybe TRBD2 (6 bases). V lost 3 bases and J 7 bases, leaving 23 bases between the germline ends. CDR1 and CDR2 (germline): SGDLS, YYNGEE. The CDR3 sequence is 16 residues long. CDR3 loop: CASSDILARPYNEQYF. The CDR3 nucleotides are TGTGCCAGCAGCGATATCCTAGCGCGCCCCTACAATGAGCAGTACTTC.

This chain connects TRBV15 to TRBJ2-1, with 10 positions matching TRBD1. The germline gives CDR1 LNHNV, CDR2 YYDKDF (reference sequence). The CDR3 runs 16 residues. The ends lost 0 bases at V and 5 bases at J; junction bases unmatched: 4. CDR3 coding DNA: TGTGCCACCAGCAGAGATAGGGGACAGGGGAACAATGAGCAGTTCTTC. This gives the protein CATSRDRGQGNNEQFF.

The table lists this clonotype with a few counts. The chain combines TRBV5-4 with TRBJ2-1; 10 bases fit TRBD2. Germline lookup yields CDR1 SGHNT and CDR2 YYREEE (reference sequence). V shed 4 bases, J shed 7 bases, and the junction held 11 bases outside the gene matches. There are 16 residues in the CDR3. CDR3: CASSMGLAGVQNEQFF. The CDR3 coding sequence is TGTGCCAGCAGCATGGGTCTAGCGGGAGTCCAAAATGAGCAGTTCTTC. Using reference TRBV5-4 and TRBJ2-1 for the parts outside the CDR3, the full variable domain is ETGVTQSPTHLIKTRGQQVTLRCSSQSGHNTVSWYQQALGQGPQFIFQYYREEENGRGNFPPRFSGLQFPNYSSELNVNALELDDSALYLCASSMGLAGVQNEQFFGPGTRLTVL.

The J gene is TRBJ2-3, the V gene TRBV14; D is uncertain. The germline V gene encodes CDR1 SGHDN and CDR2 FVKESK. The CDR3 contains 12 residues. Between the trimmed V and J ends, which lost 5 bases and 8 bases, there was a span of 11 bases. In DNA form, the CDR3 reads TGTGCCAGCAGCGACGACTGGGGTACGCAGTATTTT. Translating gives CASSDDWGTQYF.

The table lists this clonotype with a count of one. V gene TRBV12-3 or TRBV12-4 combines with J gene TRBJ2-3; D may match TRBD1 or TRBD2 (6 bases each). This CDR3 is 16 amino acids long. V was shortened by 1 base and J by 6 bases, with 17 bases between the two germline ends. This CDR3 is CASSLENPGAFDTQYF. The CDR3 DNA follows: TGTGCCAGCAGTTTAGAAAATCCGGGGGCATTCGATACGCAGTATTTT.

This clonotype has only one observation. One base away lies a much larger clone, so this may be a sequencing read error. This chain joins TRBV5-1 and TRBJ2-1; D is unclear. From germline, CDR1 is SGHRS and CDR2 YFSETQ. The CDR3 extends over 16 amino acids. Trimming removed 1 base from V and 6 bases from J, with 17 bases in between. CDR3 nucleotides: TGCGCCAGCAGCTTGCTCGTCGCGAGCGCAGGCAATGAGCAGTTCTTC. It is translated as CASSLLVASAGNEQFF.

This clonotype was counted between two and nine times. The chain recombines TRBV12-3 or TRBV12-4 with TRBJ2-1, with a weak D call TRBD1 (6 bases). The CDR3 is 14 amino acids. With 7 bases removed from V and 5 bases from J, the gap between germline ends came to 15 bases. The CDR3 reads CASTRAGTNNEQFF. In DNA, the CDR3 is TGTGCCAGCACCCGGGCAGGGACAAACAATGAGCAGTTCTTC.

DNA of the CDR3: TGTGCCAGCACTCAGGTCGGGTTCGGCGAGCAGTACTTC. Its protein product is CASTQVGFGEQYF. The rearrangement joins TRBV2 to TRBJ2-5; D is unclear. The J call may be in error: the DNA end matches TRBJ2-7 better. The germline V gene encodes CDR1 SNHLY and CDR2 FYNNEI. CDR3 length: 13 amino acids.

This clonotype occurred a few times. V usage is TRBV12-3 or TRBV12-4 and J usage is TRBJ1-2, with 9 positions matching TRBD1. The V and J ends lost 7 bases and 1 base, in that order; junction bases with no gene match: 4. CDR3 length equals 14 residues. CDR3 DNA sequence: TGTGCCAGCACTAGGACAGGGGTTAACTATGGCTACACCTTC. The encoded protein is CASTRTGVNYGYTF.

Only a few counts were recorded for this clonotype. This chain connects TRBV29-1 to TRBJ2-5; 9 nucleotides line up with TRBD1. V gave up 7 bases and J gave up 3 bases; unmatched junction bases: 12. The CDR3 totals 15 residues. Germline V gene sequence: CDR1 SQVTM, CDR2 ANQGSEA. The CDR3 here is CSAGAQGAKKETQYF. The CDR3 bases are TGCAGCGCCGGGGCACAGGGGGCGAAGAAAGAGACCCAGTACTTC.